Below, one T cell receptor beta chain is given with its context. The antigen remains unidentified. TCRdb called the RT-PCR reads again in MiXCR, with one record for every CDR3 protein. The repertoire holds roughly 6,900 distinct CDR3 sequences, with 84% as singletons. Germline V lookup: CDR1 SGHAT, CDR2 FQDESV (reference sequence). Trimming took off 0 bases at V and 2 bases at J, with 8 bases between the two ends. This CDR3 has 14 residues. This sample was taken from a study of yellow fever vaccine responses in identical twins. Study-wide results and limits: Among the twins, the vaccine T cell response reportedly seemed partly convergent and partly personalized.

The TCR originated in a woman younger than 30 who received the yellow fever vaccine. The chain recombines TRBV11-1 with TRBJ2-7, with D possibly being TRBD2 (5 bases). This specimen was T cells from blood (PBMCs), unsorted or a sorted subset (not recorded which), taken before or after yellow fever vaccination (not recorded which). CDR3 DNA sequence: TGTGCCAGCAGCTTAGCGGACTCAACCTACGAGCAGTACTTC. It codes for CASSLADSTYEQYF.